This T cell receptor (beta chain) was identified during a study of cytomegalovirus exposure and HLA in healthy donors. CDR1 and CDR2 from the germline V gene are SGHDN and FVKESK. V lost 2 bases and J lost 0, with 17 bases in between. The CDR3 has 18 amino acids. This table comes from immunoSEQ multiplex PCR, and its TCRdb copy is limited to in-frame clones, with some not included. The sample holds 90,000 or so clones, 96% seen once. The sample comprised PBMCs. The clonotype originates from a man between 18 and 29 years old in good health and CMV-seronegative. The chain employs TRBV14 and TRBJ2-1, with a weak D call TRBD2 (6 bases). The CDR3 reads CASSQRRLSGVSYNEQFF. As DNA, the CDR3 is TGTGCCAGCAGCCAAAGACGTTTGTCGGGAGTCTCCTACAATGAGCAGTTCTTC.